One and the same sample provided the 9 T cell receptor beta chains below, sequenced in a study of T cells after yellow fever vaccination. TCRdb processed the 5' RACE reads anew with MiXCR; each CDR3 protein has one entry. The data contain some 300,000 distinct CDR3 sequences, about 11% of them seen just once; the ten biggest clones take up about 3.3%. Here the sequenced sample was CD4+ T cells sorted from PBMCs, taken 45 days after the yellow fever booster vaccination. These receptors were collected from a man aged 18-30 years who received the YFV17D yellow fever vaccine.

This clonotype was recorded many times. V and J are TRBV7-2 and TRBJ2-2; 9 bases match TRBD2. The CDR3 sequence is 14 residues long. Germline V gene data show CDR1 as SGHTA and CDR2 as FQGNSA. V dropped 8 bases and J dropped 6; count of bases not matched to a gene: 7. The CDR3 DNA follows: TGTGCCAGCCAACGCGGGGGGGCCGCCGGGGAGCTGTTTTTT. As protein: CASQRGGAAGELFF.

This clonotype was seen more than once but under ten times. The V and J genes are TRBV6-5 and TRBJ1-5; TRBD1 agrees at 11 bases. Per the germline V gene, CDR1 is MNHEY and CDR2 is SVGAGI. This CDR3 is 16 amino acids long. Trimming took 5 bases from V and 7 from J; bases not matched to a gene: 10. CDR3 nucleotides: TGTGCCAGCAGTGACCGGACAGGGGGCGTCAGACAGCCCCAGCATTTT. Amino acid sequence: CASSDRTGGVRQPQHF.

The chain links TRBV6-5 to TRBJ1-2, with 10 bases identical to TRBD1. The CDR3 length is 13 residues. Trimming removed 2 bases from V and 8 bases from J; junction bases left unmatched: 2. Germline-derived CDR1 and CDR2 are MNHEY and SVGAGI. CDR3 nucleotide sequence: TGTGCCAGCAGTTACGACAGGGGGCGAGGCTACACCTTC. This gives the protein CASSYDRGRGYTF.

This clonotype was seen a handful of times. This rearrangement joins TRBV6-5 to TRBJ2-1; 8 positions agree with TRBD2. The V gene's germline CDR1 is MNHEY and CDR2 SVGAGI. There are 15 residues in the CDR3. The trim removed 3 bases at V and 4 bases at J, leaving 5 bases unmatched. Here the CDR3 reads CASSYGGGRYNEQFF. CDR3 DNA sequence: TGTGCCAGCAGTTATGGCGGGGGGAGGTACAATGAGCAGTTCTTC.

The rearrangement links TRBV18 to TRBJ2-1; possibly TRBD2 for D (5 bases). Germline values: CDR1 KGHSH, CDR2 LQKENI. This CDR3 is built from 15 residues. V shed 5 bases and J shed 6 bases, with 17 bases lying between them. The DNA for the CDR3 is TGTGCCAGCTCATCACAAGGACTCTCGGGCAATGAGCAGTTCTTC. Protein: CASSSQGLSGNEQFF.

The table lists this clonotype with a few counts. This chain uses TRBV20-1 with TRBJ2-7; a possible D gene is TRBD1 (6 bases). Germline V gene sequence: CDR1 DFQATT, CDR2 SNEGSKA (reference sequence). This CDR3 has 12 amino acids. Trimming took 5 bases from V and 2 from J, leaving 10 bases between them. The CDR3 DNA reads TGCAGTGCTCAAGGGGGACCCTACGAGCAGTACGTC. Translation: CSAQGGPYEQYV.

This rearrangement joins TRBV6-1 to TRBJ1-5; D remains unclear. Germline CDR1 and CDR2: MNHNS and SASEGT. The CDR3 contains 15 residues. V lost 0 bases and J lost 0, with 6 bases in between. This CDR3 reads CASSEAGSSNQPQHF. The CDR3 region has the DNA TGTGCCAGCAGTGAAGCTGGAAGTAGCAATCAGCCCCAGCATTTT.

This clonotype showed up just a few times. This chain joins TRBV4-1 and TRBJ2-5; TRBD2 matches at 10 bases. V shed 3 bases, J shed 5 bases, and the junction held 6 bases outside the gene matches. There are 15 residues in the CDR3. The V gene's germline CDR1 is MGHRA and CDR2 YSYEKL. The CDR3 region is CASSHPTSGSETQYF. In DNA form, the CDR3 reads TGCGCCAGCAGCCACCCGACTAGCGGGTCGGAGACCCAGTACTTC.

This chain links TRBV5-6 with TRBJ2-5, with TRBD2 matching 8 bases. Germline V gives CDR1 SGHDT, CDR2 YYEEEE. CDR3 length: 17 residues. V dropped 4 bases and J dropped 2; count of bases not matched to a gene: 13. The CDR3 nucleotides are TGTGCCAGCAGCCGTCCGACTAGCGCGGCGCAACAAGAGACCCAGTACTTC. Translation gives CASSRPTSAAQQETQYF. Full variable domain (remainder filled in from reference TRBV5-6 and TRBJ2-5): DAGVTQSPTHLIKTRGQQVTLRCSPKSGHDTVSWYQQALGQGPQFIFQYYEEEERQRGNFPDRFSGHQFPNYSSELNVNALLLGDSALYLCASSRPTSAAQQETQYFGPGTRLLVL.